Presented here are 13 T cell receptor beta chains from one specimen sequenced in a study of CD8+CD57+ T cells in acquired aplastic anemia. Sequencing was done on patients that had shown CD8+CD57+ cell expansion by flow cytometry. Genomic DNA was employed as the template in profiling TCR beta VDJ and CDR3. TCRdb reanalysed the reads using MiXCR and keeps one entry per CDR3 protein. The sample has over 250,000 distinct CDR3 sequences; approximately 58% are singletons. Sequenced sample: sorted CD4+, CD8+, or CD8+CD57+ T cells (not recorded which) from PBMCs. Receptors were obtained from a human donor with aplastic anemia.

This clonotype was counted a single time. The V gene is TRBV29-1, the J gene TRBJ1-1; the D is unclear. The CDR3 runs to 13 residues. The germline V gene has CDR1 SQVTM and CDR2 ANQGSEA. Trimming stripped 5 bases from V and 4 bases from J, with 14 bases between. CDR3 loop: CSVSQTRATEAFF. CDR3 coding DNA: TGCAGCGTTTCTCAGACAAGGGCCACTGAAGCTTTCTTT.

V and J are TRBV24-1 and TRBJ2-7; D unclear. V was cut by 4 bases and J by 0 bases, with 6 bases left in between. The germline V gene has CDR1 KGHDR and CDR2 SFDVKD. The CDR3 totals 13 residues. The CDR3 DNA follows: TGTGCCACCAGTGACGGCGGCTCCTACGAGCAGTACTTC. The encoded protein is CATSDGGSYEQYF.

Concerning this clonotype itself: The CDR3 end shows no conserved phenylalanine or tryptophan, and so a read error is likely. This chain links TRBV7-7 with TRBJ2-1; D is undetermined. CDR1 and CDR2 (germline): SSHAT, FNYEAQ (reference sequence). The CDR3 runs to 14 residues. The V end lost 1 base, the J end lost 1 base, and 5 bases lay between the germline ends. The chain's CDR3 is CASSLEGSYNEQFL. CDR3 nucleotide sequence: TGTGCCAGCAGCTTAGAGGGTTCCTACAATGAGCAGTTCCTC.

In its sample, this clonotype was seen a few times. This chain uses TRBV20-1 with TRBJ2-2, with D maybe TRBD2 (5 bases). The length of the CDR3 is 13 residues. V was shortened by 5 bases and J by 7 bases, with 14 bases between the two germline ends. In germline, CDR1 is DFQATT, CDR2 SNEGSKA (reference sequence). The CDR3, as DNA: TGCAGTGCTCCCCCGGGCGGGCACGGGGAGCTGTTTTTT. Residues: CSAPPGGHGELFF.

This chain connects TRBV4-2 to TRBJ1-2, with D uncertain. The CDR3 is 12 amino acids. Deletions cut 4 bases from V and 7 bases from J, with 10 bases between. Germline CDR1 is LGHNA and CDR2 is YNFKEQ. Here the CDR3 DNA reads TGTGCCAGCAGCCCGCAGGTATCTGGCTACACCTTC. Amino acids: CASSPQVSGYTF.

With respect to this clonotype: Relative to the germline gene, one junction end is altered; a read error may explain this. This sequence joins TRBV7-9 and TRBJ1-4; D is possibly TRBD1 (6 bases). The CDR3 sequence is 15 residues long. Per germline, CDR1 SEHNR and CDR2 FQNEAQ (reference sequence). The CDR3 loop reads CDSSLPTGYNEELFF. The CDR3 nucleotides are TGTGACAGCAGCTTACCTACAGGGTATAATGAAGAACTGTTTTTT. The full variable domain, in which reference TRBV7-9 and TRBJ1-4 provide the parts outside the CDR3, is DTGVSQNPRHKITKRGQNVTFRCDPISEHNRLYWYRQTLGQGPEFLTYFQNEAQLEKSRLLSDRFSAERPKGSFSTLEIQRTEQGDSAMYLCDSSLPTGYNEELFFGSGTQLSVL.

The V gene is TRBV7-8, the J gene TRBJ2-1; 9 bases map to TRBD1. V was clipped by 1 base and J by 2 bases; unmatched bases: 0. The CDR3 totals 15 residues. Germline V gene sequence: CDR1 SGHVS, CDR2 FQNEAQ. CDR3: CASSLGQGAYNEQFF. The CDR3, as DNA: TGTGCCAGCAGCTTAGGACAGGGGGCCTACAATGAGCAGTTCTTC.

The chain recombines TRBV24-1 with TRBJ1-6, with 10 bases lining up with TRBD1. Germline CDR1 and CDR2: KGHDR and SFDVKD. The V segment lost 4 bases and the J segment 17 bases; nucleotides outside the gene matches: 16. The CDR3 runs to 16 residues. DNA of the CDR3: TGTGCCACCAGTGACCAGGAGACAGGGGGCAAAAAGTGGATCCACTTT. Its protein is CATSDQETGGKKWIHF.

V is TRBV19 and J is TRBJ2-1, with D perhaps TRBD1 or TRBD2 (5 bases each). This CDR3 contains 16 residues. Trimming took 7 bases from V and 1 from J, leaving 17 bases between them. From germline, CDR1 is LNHDA and CDR2 SQIVND (reference sequence). The CDR3 DNA reads TGTGCCAGTATGGGAGCAGGGTTTTATTCCTACAATGAGCAGTTCTTC. Translating gives CASMGAGFYSYNEQFF.

There are a few counts of this clonotype. V usage is TRBV7-3 and J usage is TRBJ1-1; D unclear. The CDR3 sequence is 14 residues long. The V gene's germline CDR1 is SGHTA and CDR2 FQGTGA. V lost 4 bases to trimming and J lost 1 base, with 10 bases between them. For the CDR3, the DNA is TGTGCCAGCAGCTCCTTCGGCGGGAACACTGAAGCTTTCTTT. Translated: CASSSFGGNTEAFF. The full variable domain, rest sourced from reference TRBV7-3 and TRBJ1-1, is GAGVSQTPSNKVTEKGKYVELRCDPISGHTALYWYRQSLGQGPEFLIYFQGTGAADDSGLPNDRFFAVRPEGSVSTLKIQRTERGDSAVYLCASSSFGGNTEAFFGQGTRLTVV.

This clonotype was seen at least ten times. This sequence joins TRBV12-3 or TRBV12-4 and TRBJ1-1; 9 bases line up with TRBD1. V lost 5 bases to trimming and J lost 3 bases; unmatched junction nucleotides: 7. The CDR3 sequence is 15 residues long. This CDR3 reads CASSPQGALHTEAFF. The DNA for the CDR3 is TGTGCCAGCAGTCCACAGGGGGCGCTTCACACTGAAGCTTTCTTT.

The V and J genes are TRBV7-3 and TRBJ2-6; TRBD1 matches at 9 bases. The CDR3 sequence is 18 residues long. The V segment lost 4 bases and the J segment 2 bases; nucleotides outside the gene matches: 9. CDR1 is SGHTA and CDR2 is FQGTGA in the germline V gene. In DNA form, the CDR3 reads TGTGCCAGCAGCTCCCTCCCGGGACAGGGCGCTGGGGCCAACGTCCTGACTTTC. It is translated as CASSSLPGQGAGANVLTF.

The V and J genes are TRBV2 and TRBJ2-7, with 8 bases that match TRBD1. Germline V lookup: CDR1 SNHLY, CDR2 FYNNEI. The CDR3 spans 14 residues. V dropped 9 bases and J dropped 2; count of bases not matched to a gene: 9. CDR3 loop: CARDVGQEAYEQYF. The CDR3 DNA sequence: TGTGCCAGGGACGTGGGACAGGAGGCCTACGAGCAGTACTTC.